This TCR beta chain was sequenced in a study of T-cell reconstitution after alpha-beta-depleted transplantation in children. The CDR3 is 18 residues long. Between the trimmed V and J ends, which lost 2 bases and 0 bases, there was a span of 19 bases. Germline V gene data show CDR1 as KGHSH and CDR2 as LQKENI. A few counts support this clonotype. The TCRbeta library incorporated unique molecular identifiers. TCRdb ran MiXCR on the PCR reads and lists one entry per CDR3 protein. Altogether about 300,000 distinct CDR3 sequences are present, roughly a tenth being singletons, with the ten largest covering less than 9%.

The chain uses TRBV18 and TRBJ1-2, with a weak D call TRBD1 (5 bases). This TCR was sampled from a boy under three years old with acute myeloid leukemia, due to receive a stem cell transplant. This specimen consisted of PBMCs, obtained before TCRalphabeta/CD19-depleted stem cell transplant. The CDR3 reads CASSPIALQGTPNYGYTF. CDR3 bases: TGTGCCAGCTCACCAATCGCCCTACAAGGGACTCCTAACTATGGCTACACCTTC.